Sequencing of this T cell receptor beta chain was carried out in a study of response to subunit inactivated influenza vaccine. Germline assignment: CDR1 ENHRY and CDR2 SYGVKD. CDR3 size: 15 residues. J lost 3 bases, V lost 2 bases, and 6 bases had no gene match. MiXCR, applied by TCRdb to the RT-PCR reads, yields one record per CDR3 protein. The top ten clones hold 10% to 15% of a sample with approximately 530,000 distinct CDR3 sequences, approximately 12% of them seen once. This sequence originates from a man between 50 and 59 years old who received an inactivated influenza vaccine. Specimen: PBMCs from blood, collected roughly 6 weeks after vaccination. The chain links TRBV10-3 to TRBJ2-7; TRBD1 aligns across 8 bases. CDR3 loop: CAISEADRVGYEQYF. The CDR3 DNA reads as TGTGCCATCAGTGAGGCGGACAGGGTCGGCTACGAGCAGTACTTC.